This T cell receptor beta chain emerged from a study of T cell responses to AZD1222 COVID-19 vaccine. Profiling relied on immunoSEQ multiplex PCR, and the TCRdb table lists in-frame clones only, not all of them. The sample consists of 200,000 to 250,000 clones, roughly 94% of them appearing once. The germline V gene has CDR1 SEHNR and CDR2 FQNEAQ (reference sequence). V was trimmed by 5 bases and J by 6 bases, leaving 17 bases between them. The CDR3 spans 14 residues. The rearrangement links TRBV7-9 to TRBJ2-7; D tentatively fits TRBD1 or TRBD2 (6 bases each). The sequencing here drew on peripheral blood, taken 28 days after the second dose of the MenACWY control vaccine. This TCR derives from an adult who received the MenACWY meningococcal vaccine as a control. CDR3: CASSLWGARGEQYF. In nucleotides, the CDR3 is TGTGCCAGCAGCCTGTGGGGGGCCAGGGGCGAGCAGTACTTC.